The clone carrying this TCR beta chain was counted ten times or more. Its antigen is not identified. The sample comes from a study of T cell repertoires in cytomegalovirus infection. From the reads, TCRdb called clonotypes with MiXCR, one entry per CDR3 protein. The top ten hold 13% of the sample, which has about 900,000 distinct CDR3 sequences, approximately 31% seen once. This CDR3 is built from 14 residues. CDR1 and CDR2 from the germline V gene are SEHNR and FQNEAQ (reference sequence). V gave up 1 base and J gave up 0 bases, with 6 bases separating them. The TCR comes from a human donor in good health (CMV status not recorded). Some clones in this sample may be carry-over from other donors' samples. The material sequenced was cultured CD8+ T cells from PBMCs, taken from culture after CMV antigen stimulation. The chain employs TRBV7-9 and TRBJ1-2; D not resolved. CDR3 DNA sequence: TGTGCCAGCAGCTTAGAGACGGCTAACTATGGCTACACCTTC. Residues: CASSLETANYGYTF.